Listed below are T cell receptor beta chains from one sample, sequenced in a study of human T cells and chemical hapten exposure. TCRdb itself ran the RACE reads through MiXCR, one entry per CDR3 protein. The table has tens of thousands of distinct CDR3 sequences, 8.5% to 10% seen once. The source was whole blood, collected in connection with sensitization to the hapten diphenylcyclopropenone (DPC). The receptors shown here come from a woman aged 25 to 45 with alopecia areata. Some clones in this sample may be carry-over from other donors' samples. Both conserved end residues are part of each CDR3. D genes are given only for firm matches. Clone sizes are given selectively: once, few, many, or a class where the clone is expanded.

size	V	J	length	D	CDR3	DNA
-	TRBV14	TRBJ2-3	11	-	CASSQVDTQYF	TGTGCCAGCAGCCAAGTGGATACGCAGTATTTT
-	TRBV9	TRBJ2-7	15	TRBD2	CASSVGAGGPYEQYF	TGTGCCAGCAGCGTAGGGGCGGGGGGTCCCTACGAGCAGTACTTC
many	TRBV7-3	TRBJ2-3	15	TRBD2	CASSSSGGATDTQYF	TGTGCCAGCAGCTCTAGCGGGGGGGCCACAGATACGCAGTATTTT
-	TRBV20-1	TRBJ1-5	12	-	CSAVRGSQPQHF	TGCAGTGCCGTGCGGGGCTCTCAGCCCCAGCATTTT
once	TRBV9	TRBJ2-7	15	-	CASSVEAIGAHEQYF	TGTGCCAGCAGCGTAGAAGCCATCGGGGCGCACGAGCAGTACTTC
-	TRBV4-1	TRBJ2-3	17	TRBD2	CASSHARGGGSTDTQYF	TGCGCCAGCAGCCACGCGCGGGGCGGGGGTAGCACAGATACGCAGTATTTT
many	TRBV6-6	TRBJ2-5	16	-	CASRPDSSPYQETQYF	TGTGCCAGCAGGCCCGACAGTTCCCCTTACCAAGAGACCCAGTACTTC
few	TRBV7-3	TRBJ2-1	13	TRBD2	CASTPSGGTEQFF	TGTGCCAGCACCCCAAGCGGGGGTACTGAGCAGTTCTTC
many	TRBV7-9	TRBJ2-1	15	-	CASSLGESGYNEQFF	TGTGCCAGCAGCTTAGGTGAATCGGGATACAATGAGCAGTTCTTC
many	TRBV6-2/TRBV6-3	TRBJ1-1	13	TRBD1	CASTGQGSTEAFF	TGTGCCAGCACCGGACAGGGTTCCACTGAAGCTTTCTTT
many	TRBV12-3/TRBV12-4	TRBJ2-3	14	TRBD2	CASRPGLAGGSQYF	TGTGCCAGCAGACCGGGACTAGCGGGGGGGTCGCAGTATTTT
-	TRBV27	TRBJ1-5	13	TRBD1	CASAGQRNQPQHF	TGTGCCAGCGCGGGACAGCGCAATCAGCCCCAGCATTTT
-	TRBV5-1	TRBJ2-7	14	-	CASSPIWSSYEQYF	TGCGCCAGCAGCCCGATCTGGAGCTCCTACGAGCAGTACTTC
many	TRBV29-1	TRBJ1-1	13	-	CSVSKGSATEAFF	TGCAGCGTTTCGAAAGGGTCAGCGACTGAAGCTTTCTTT
-	TRBV5-4	TRBJ1-2	14	-	CASTSGGAGNGYTF	TGTGCCAGCACCTCCGGTGGGGCAGGGAATGGCTACACCTTC
-	TRBV20-1	TRBJ2-7	14	TRBD1	CSATDRGRPGEQYF	TGCAGTGCTACGGACAGGGGCCGCCCCGGCGAGCAGTACTTC
-	TRBV6-4	TRBJ2-3	12	-	CASPPYSDTQYF	TGTGCCAGCCCACCTTACTCAGATACGCAGTATTTT
many	TRBV5-4	TRBJ2-1	16	-	CASSPSQGTEVNEQFF	TGTGCCAGCAGCCCCTCCCAGGGTACGGAGGTTAATGAGCAGTTCTTC
many	TRBV9	TRBJ1-1	14	-	CASSVGRMNTEAFF	TGTGCCAGCAGCGTAGGACGGATGAACACTGAAGCTTTCTTT
-	TRBV12-3/TRBV12-4	TRBJ1-6	14	-	CASSLVQGNSPLHF	TGTGCCAGCAGTTTAGTGCAGGGAAATTCACCCCTCCACTTT
few	TRBV5-6	TRBJ1-2	13	-	CASSLPDLVGYTF	TGTGCCAGCAGCTTGCCGGATCTGGTTGGCTACACCTTC
-	TRBV12-3/TRBV12-4	TRBJ2-2	14	-	CASSFRRANGELFF	TGTGCCAGCAGTTTCCGCAGGGCGAACGGGGAGCTGTTTTTT
many	TRBV14	TRBJ2-7	13	-	CASSQDWQGTLHF	TGTGCCAGCAGCCAAGATTGGCAGGGGACCCTGCACTTC
-	TRBV30	TRBJ1-1	13	-	CAWRNRPNTEAFF	TGTGCCTGGAGGAACAGACCGAACACTGAAGCTTTCTTT
many	TRBV9	TRBJ2-7	14	TRBD1	CASSVGQGPYEQYF	TGTGCCAGCAGCGTAGGACAGGGACCCTACGAGCAGTACTTC
few	TRBV7-2	TRBJ2-3	13	-	CASSLRNTDTQYF	TGTGCCAGCAGCCTACGGAACACAGATACGCAGTATTTT
-	TRBV19	TRBJ1-2	13	-	CASSIKGNYGYTF	TGTGCCAGTAGTATAAAGGGGAACTATGGCTACACCTTC
-	TRBV29-1	TRBJ2-7	11	TRBD2	CSARDGGEQYF	TGCAGCGCCCGGGACGGGGGGGAGCAGTACTTC
many	TRBV4-1	TRBJ2-1	18	TRBD2	CASSQVPGSGGAYNEQFF	TGCGCCAGCAGCCAAGTTCCGGGATCGGGGGGGGCCTACAATGAGCAGTTCTTC
-	TRBV6-2/TRBV6-3	TRBJ2-5	14	-	CASSYGLVGETQYF	TGTGCCAGCAGTTACGGGCTAGTAGGGGAGACCCAGTACTTC
many	TRBV30	TRBJ2-2	14	TRBD1	CACDRGQFSGELFF	TGTGCCTGTGACAGGGGGCAATTTTCCGGGGAGCTGTTTTTT
few	TRBV7-2	TRBJ2-4	16	-	CASSSTSTLLSNIQYF	TGTGCCAGCAGCTCCACTTCGACTCTCCTATCCAACATTCAGTACTTC
few	TRBV20-1	TRBJ2-2	13	-	CSAREVNTGELFF	TGCAGTGCTAGGGAGGTGAACACCGGGGAGCTGTTTTTT
few	TRBV28	TRBJ2-5	11	-	CASSWGETQYF	TGTGCCAGCAGCTGGGGAGAGACCCAGTACTTC
few	TRBV4-1	TRBJ2-3	14	-	CASSLLAPPDTQYF	TGCGCCAGCAGCCTCCTTGCCCCTCCGGATACGCAGTATTTT
few	TRBV11-3	TRBJ2-1	11	-	CASSGGVEQFF	TGTGCCAGCAGCGGGGGAGTTGAGCAGTTCTTC
few	TRBV5-5	TRBJ1-6	14	-	CASSSLGGSSPLHF	TGTGCCAGCAGCTCACTAGGGGGGAGTTCACCCCTCCACTTT
few	TRBV6-1	TRBJ2-1	13	TRBD1	CASIRQGYNEQFF	TGTGCCAGCATTAGACAGGGGTACAATGAGCAGTTCTTC
many	TRBV6-6	TRBJ2-7	12	-	CASRRTMDEQYF	TGTGCCAGCAGACGAACGATGGACGAGCAGTACTTC
-	TRBV20-1	TRBJ2-3	14	-	CSAERPPSTDTQYF	TGCAGTGCTGAGCGGCCGCCTTCGACAGATACGCAGTATTTT
few	TRBV21-1	TRBJ1-2	15	-	CASSSWAATNYGYTF	TGTGCCAGCAGCAGCTGGGCCGCCACTAACTATGGCTACACCTTC
-	TRBV6-5	TRBJ1-4	18	TRBD1	CASSYSRQGASVREKLFF	TGTGCCAGCAGTTACTCGAGGCAGGGGGCGTCGGTAAGGGAAAAACTGTTTTTT
many	TRBV5-1	TRBJ1-2	13	-	CASSFWDTYGYTF	TGCGCCAGCAGCTTTTGGGACACCTATGGCTACACCTTC
many	TRBV12-3/TRBV12-4	TRBJ2-3	16	TRBD1	CASSLMAGGVLDTQYF	TGTGCCAGCAGTTTAATGGCAGGGGGCGTCTTAGATACGCAGTATTTT
many	TRBV7-9	TRBJ2-1	15	TRBD1	CASSNNQGQVAEQFF	TGTGCCAGCAGCAATAATCAGGGACAGGTAGCTGAGCAGTTCTTC
few	TRBV5-1	TRBJ1-2	12	-	CASSVGDVGYTF	TGCGCCAGCAGCGTCGGGGATGTTGGCTACACCTTC
many	TRBV7-7	TRBJ2-5	14	-	CASFPQVSQETQYF	TGTGCTAGCTTTCCACAGGTATCGCAAGAGACCCAGTACTTC
few	TRBV29-1	TRBJ2-7	13	TRBD2	CSAMGGTIYEQYF	TGCAGCGCTATGGGGGGGACCATCTACGAGCAGTACTTC